The sequence of this T cell receptor beta chain was determined in a study of graft-versus-host responses after intestinal transplantation. Study background: Among the recipients, transplants were multivisceral, liver-intestinal, or isolated intestinal. Each patient got anti-thymocyte globulin induction, then tacrolimus and steroids for approximately 3 years.

The table came from immunoSEQ multiplex PCR; TCRdb's copy has only in-frame clones and leaves some out. The table includes over 65,000 clones, about 90% detected once. This clone is classed as medium-sized (0.01 to 0.1%). Its antigen is currently unknown. Study-wide points: Detected in recipient marrow were GvH clones, some of which were first observed in ileum or blood.

The CDR3 totals 14 residues. The ends lost 2 bases at V and 5 bases at J; junction bases unmatched: 6. The germline gives CDR1 SGHDT, CDR2 YYEEEE. The chain carries TRBV5-6 and TRBJ2-5; TRBD1 matches 7 bases. Sequenced material: PBMCs, taken 98 days after intestinal transplantation. This clonotype was sampled from a human patient who received an intestinal transplant, so some T cells may come from the graft donor. CDR3 coding DNA: TGTGCCAGCAGCTTTTACAGGGGATGGGAGACCCAGTACTTC. It yields the protein CASSFYRGWETQYF.